A single sample gave rise to the 32 T cell receptor beta chains below, sequenced in a study of cytotoxic CD8 clonotypes in ibrutinib-treated CLL. Sequencing used immunoSEQ multiplex PCR; TCRdb keeps in-frame clones, though not all of them. The table records over 250,000 clones, approximately 76% of them present only once. Sample: PBMCs, taken at disease progression, from a patient treated with ibrutinib. The receptors were sampled from a human donor with chronic lymphocytic leukemia.

This rearrangement joins TRBV6-1 to TRBJ2-7, with D tentatively TRBD1 or TRBD2 (5 bases each). Trimming removed 6 bases at V and 4 bases at J, with 13 bases between. This CDR3 has 13 amino acids. From germline, CDR1 is MNHNS and CDR2 SASEGT. This chain's CDR3 is CASSPRERYEQYF. DNA for the CDR3: TGTGCCAGCAGCCCCAGGGAGCGGTACGAGCAGTACTTC.

V and J are TRBV19 and TRBJ2-2; 8 bases are a match to TRBD2. Germline V gene lookup returns CDR1 LNHDA and CDR2 SQIVND (reference sequence). This CDR3 region has 15 residues. V was pared by 1 base and J by 9 bases, with 7 bases of the junction left unmatched. The CDR3, as DNA: TGTGCCAGTAGTATAGTCGCGGGGGGCCACCGGGAGCTGTTTTTT. This encodes CASSIVAGGHRELFF.

V gene TRBV7-8 combines with J gene TRBJ2-5; possible D gene TRBD2, 6 bases. There are 16 residues in the CDR3. The germline V gene encodes CDR1 SGHVS and CDR2 FQNEAQ. The V end lost 0 bases, the J end lost 5 bases, and 16 bases lay between the germline ends. The CDR3 sequence is CASSLARAYGGETQYF. In DNA, the CDR3 is TGTGCCAGCAGCTTAGCTAGGGCCTATGGGGGGGAGACCCAGTACTTC.

The chain uses TRBV6-1 and TRBJ2-7; 7 nucleotides agree with TRBD1. There are 14 residues in the CDR3. Looked up from germline, CDR1 is MNHNS and CDR2 is SASEGT. J was trimmed by 0 bases and V by 6 bases; bases with no gene match: 5. Here the CDR3 DNA reads TGTGCCAGCAGGATGACAGGGAGCTCCTACGAGCAGTACTTC. Translated: CASRMTGSSYEQYF.

CDR3 loop: CASSFGLSSLFPGELFF. For the CDR3, the DNA is TGTGCCAGCAGCTTCGGGTTGAGTTCTCTTTTCCCCGGGGAGCTGTTTTTT. This sequence joins TRBV11-2 and TRBJ2-2; D ambiguous. CDR3 length equals 17 residues. Germline lookup yields CDR1 SGHAT and CDR2 FQNNGV. V shed 3 bases and J shed 6 bases, with 20 bases lying between them.

V gene TRBV7-2 combines with J gene TRBJ2-1; TRBD1 aligns across 7 bases. V gave up 6 bases and J gave up 0 bases; unmatched junction bases: 5. Looked up from germline, CDR1 is SGHTA and CDR2 is FQGNSA. The CDR3 has 15 amino acids. Here the CDR3 DNA reads TGTGCCAGCAGTCCATGGGACAGCTCCTACAATGAGCAGTTCTTC. It yields the protein CASSPWDSSYNEQFF.

The gene calls are TRBV19 and TRBJ2-2; the match to TRBD1 covers 7 bases. The CDR3 contains 15 residues. V shed 7 bases and J 4 bases; nucleotides not matched to a gene: 9. Germline assignment: CDR1 LNHDA and CDR2 SQIVND (reference sequence). The CDR3 spells CASIWGRGFTGELFF. Written as DNA, the CDR3 is TGTGCCAGTATCTGGGGCAGGGGGTTCACCGGGGAGCTGTTTTTT.

V is TRBV11-3 and J is TRBJ2-5; D may be TRBD1 (6 bases). This CDR3 is 15 amino acids long. Trimming took off 4 bases at V and 3 bases at J, with 15 bases between the two ends. Germline V gene data show CDR1 as SGHNT and CDR2 as YENEEA. The chain's CDR3 is CASSSQGSREETQYF. In nucleotides, the CDR3 is TGTGCCAGCAGCTCCCAGGGGTCGAGAGAAGAGACCCAGTACTTC.

The CDR3 here is CASRLQGQEGTQYF. The CDR3 DNA reads as TGCGCCAGCAGGCTACAGGGACAAGAAGGGACCCAGTACTTC. The genes are TRBV10-2 and TRBJ2-5, with D possibly being TRBD1 (6 bases). V was cut by 6 bases and J by 7 bases, with 18 bases left in between. This CDR3 contains 14 residues. The germline V gene encodes CDR1 WSHSY and CDR2 SAAADI.

The chain is built from TRBV7-7 and TRBJ2-2; D uncertain. V was cut by 2 bases and J by 3 bases, with 4 bases left in between. The germline V gene encodes CDR1 SSHAT and CDR2 FNYEAQ (reference sequence). This CDR3 contains 13 residues. The CDR3 DNA follows: TGTGCCAGCAGCTTACAGTACACCGGGGAGCTGTTTTTT. This translates into CASSLQYTGELFF. The full variable domain, its missing parts supplied by reference TRBV7-7 and TRBJ2-2, is GAGVSQSPRYKVTKRGQDVTLRCDPISSHATLYWYQQALGQGPEFLTYFNYEAQPDKSGLPSDRFSAERPEGSISTLTIQRTEQRDSAMYRCASSLQYTGELFFGEGSRLTVL.

V usage is TRBV2 and J usage is TRBJ1-2, with 12 nucleotides matching TRBD1. Germline CDR1 is SNHLY and CDR2 is FYNNEI. V dropped 4 bases and J dropped 13; count of bases not matched to a gene: 7. CDR3 length: 13 residues. The CDR3 spells CASSVLGQGAGTF. The CDR3, as DNA: TGTGCCAGCAGTGTTTTGGGACAGGGGGCGGGCACCTTC.

This chain connects TRBV7-6 to TRBJ2-6; TRBD1 is a possible D gene (6 bases). The CDR3 is made up of 16 amino acids. Germline values: CDR1 SGHVS, CDR2 FNYEAQ. The V and J ends lost 5 bases and 2 bases respectively, with 13 bases between them. CDR3 amino acids: CASSLDSSPGANVLTF. CDR3 nucleotide sequence: TGTGCCAGCAGCCTGGACAGTTCTCCTGGGGCCAACGTCCTGACTTTC.

V and J are TRBV5-6 and TRBJ2-7; perhaps TRBD2 as D (5 bases). V was cut by 3 bases and J by 12 bases, with 19 bases left in between. The CDR3 contains 13 residues. Germline CDR1 and CDR2: SGHDT and YYEEEE. CDR3 in amino acids: CASSSPPGYSRYF. In nucleotides, the CDR3 is TGTGCCAGCAGCTCCCCGCCGGGGTACAGTCGGTACTTC.

V and J are TRBV5-1 and TRBJ2-3; D remains unclear. The germline V and J ends were trimmed by 4 bases and 0 bases, with 15 bases remaining between them. Germline V gene sequence: CDR1 SGHRS, CDR2 YFSETQ. This CDR3 comprises 16 residues. In DNA, the CDR3 is TGCGCCAGCAGCCCTTTCAGTGGAGCTAGCACAGATACGCAGTATTTT. It specifies CASSPFSGASTDTQYF.

This clone was recorded a few times. This rearrangement joins TRBV18 to TRBJ2-5; possibly TRBD1 for D (6 bases). The CDR3 has 17 amino acids. Germline CDR1 is KGHSH and CDR2 is LQKENI. The V gene lost 0 bases and the J gene lost 4 bases, with 18 bases spanning the gap. The CDR3 spells CASSPPVRGPAGETQYF. The CDR3 DNA reads TGTGCCAGCTCACCACCGGTCAGGGGACCCGCTGGAGAGACCCAGTACTTC.

This rearrangement joins TRBV5-4 to TRBJ1-4; 7 positions match TRBD1. V shed 5 bases and J 6 bases; nucleotides not matched to a gene: 7. This CDR3 contains 14 residues. From germline, CDR1 is SGHNT and CDR2 YYREEE (reference sequence). In DNA, the CDR3 is TGTGCCAGCAGTCTCGGGACAGCTCATGAAAAACTGTTTTTT. This translates into CASSLGTAHEKLFF.

The chain has TRBV25-1 and TRBJ2-7; no reliable D call. Germline CDR1 is MGHDK and CDR2 is SYGVNS. The CDR3 spans 14 residues. V was cut by 3 bases and J by 7 bases, with 16 bases left in between. CDR3 sequence reads: CASSDPFGPWEQYF. The CDR3 DNA reads TGTGCCAGCAGTGATCCCTTTGGTCCCTGGGAGCAGTACTTC.

The rearrangement uses TRBV7-8 and TRBJ2-6; D gene ambiguous. The CDR3 totals 19 residues. The V end was cut by 3 bases, the J end by 0 bases, with 18 bases between. CDR1 and CDR2 from the germline V gene are SGHVS and FQNEAQ. The CDR3 loop reads CASSLGSGFTRSGANVLTF. CDR3 nucleotides: TGTGCCAGCAGCTTGGGTAGTGGGTTCACTCGCTCTGGGGCCAACGTCCTGACTTTC.

This clone turned up a few times. In DNA form, the CDR3 reads TGTGCCAGCAGGAACAGGGAAGGGGGCACTGAAGCTTTCTTT. Protein sequence: CASRNREGGTEAFF. The rearrangement links TRBV28 to TRBJ1-1, with D possibly matching TRBD1 (6 bases). Trimming pared 6 bases from V and 4 bases from J, leaving 15 bases between. This CDR3 is built from 14 residues. Germline V gene data show CDR1 as MDHEN and CDR2 as SYDVKM.

The chain is built from TRBV2 and TRBJ2-7; TRBD1 aligns across 9 bases. CDR1 is SNHLY and CDR2 is FYNNEI in the germline V gene. This CDR3 is 14 amino acids long. V gave up 7 bases and J gave up 3 bases; unmatched junction bases: 7. The CDR3 region is CASKSGQGNYEQYF. Here the CDR3 DNA reads TGTGCCAGCAAGTCGGGACAGGGAAACTACGAGCAGTACTTC.

The genes are TRBV15 and TRBJ1-1; TRBD1 might be the D (5 bases). The CDR3 totals 14 residues. The germline gives CDR1 LNHNV, CDR2 YYDKDF (reference sequence). Trimming shortened V by 4 bases and J by 0 bases, and 9 bases separated the two germline ends. CDR3 in amino acids: CATSTGPLNTEAFF. CDR3 coding DNA: TGTGCCACCAGCACAGGGCCCCTGAACACTGAAGCTTTCTTT.

J is TRBJ1-1 and V is TRBV9; unclear D gene. The CDR3 sequence is 14 residues long. Germline V CDR1 and CDR2: SGDLS, YYNGEE. The V end was cut by 2 bases, the J end by 0 bases, with 8 bases between. CDR3 DNA sequence: TGTGCCAGCAGCGTGACGGAGATGAACACTGAAGCTTTCTTT. Translating it yields CASSVTEMNTEAFF.

The chain carries TRBV6-1 and TRBJ2-7, with TRBD1 identical over 9 bases. V shed 2 bases, J shed 10 bases, and the junction held 15 bases outside the gene matches. The CDR3 contains 16 residues. Germline V lookup: CDR1 MNHNS, CDR2 SASEGT. CDR3 amino acids: CASSEWGTGIYLRQYF. CDR3 sequence (DNA): TGTGCCAGCAGTGAATGGGGGACAGGGATCTACCTACGTCAGTACTTC.

The chain joins TRBV15 to TRBJ2-2; D gene unclear. The germline CDR1 and CDR2 sequences are LNHNV and YYDKDF (reference sequence). The CDR3 length is 13 residues. V shed 0 bases and J shed 8 bases, with 7 bases lying between them. Here the CDR3 DNA reads TGTGCCACCAGCAGAGACTTGGGAGGGGAGCTGTTTTTT. Amino acids: CATSRDLGGELFF.

The gene calls are TRBV5-1 and TRBJ2-3; D is uncertain. Trimming removed 4 bases from V and 1 base from J, with 13 bases in between. This CDR3 is built from 15 residues. Germline CDR1 and CDR2: SGHRS and YFSETQ. The CDR3 here is CASSLGRFGTDTQYF. For the CDR3, the DNA is TGCGCCAGCAGCCTAGGTAGATTCGGCACAGATACGCAGTATTTT.

The chain recombines TRBV19 with TRBJ1-1; 11 bases are a match to TRBD1. The J segment lost 6 bases and the V segment lost 2 bases, leaving 8 bases of the junction unmatched. The CDR3 is 16 amino acids. CDR1 and CDR2 (germline): LNHDA, SQIVND (reference sequence). In DNA form, the CDR3 reads TGTGCCAGTAGTATATCTGGTGGGACAGGGGGGGCTGAAGCTTTCTTT. It codes for CASSISGGTGGAEAFF.

This chain connects TRBV2 to TRBJ2-1, with D unclear. Trimming stripped 6 bases from V and 8 bases from J, with 11 bases between. Germline V gene lookup returns CDR1 SNHLY and CDR2 FYNNEI. This CDR3 has 12 residues. The CDR3 nucleotides read TGTGCCAGCAGAATGGGCCCTTATGAGCAGTTCTTC. The encoded protein is CASRMGPYEQFF.

This clone was seen more than once but under ten times. This chain connects TRBV13 to TRBJ2-7, with D unresolved. Germline values: CDR1 PRHDT, CDR2 FYEKMQ (reference sequence). CDR3 length: 16 residues. The germline V and J ends were trimmed by 4 bases and 3 bases, with 19 bases remaining between them. CDR3 region: CASSSGPNPYLYEQYF. The CDR3, as DNA: TGTGCCAGCAGCTCCGGACCAAACCCCTACCTCTACGAGCAGTACTTC.

This clone counts as medium-sized. The chain is built from TRBV6-5 and TRBJ2-1; 7 bases align to TRBD2. Germline V gene sequence: CDR1 MNHEY, CDR2 SVGAGI. The CDR3 loop spans 15 amino acids. The V and J ends lost 2 bases and 8 bases, in that order; junction bases with no gene match: 9. The CDR3 DNA is TGTGCCAGCAGTTACATTGGCGGGAGTCTCGATGAGCAGTTCTTC. Residues: CASSYIGGSLDEQFF.

J is TRBJ2-3 and V is TRBV19; no clear D gene. V lost 2 bases and J 1 base, leaving 4 bases between the germline ends. Germline CDR1 LNHDA, CDR2 SQIVND (reference sequence). The CDR3 contains 13 residues. CDR3 sequence reads: CASSIKGTDTQYF. In DNA form, the CDR3 reads TGTGCCAGTAGTATAAAGGGCACAGATACGCAGTATTTT.

The chain employs TRBV6-5 and TRBJ2-6; unclear D gene. Between the trimmed V and J ends, which lost 4 bases and 1 base, there was a span of 11 bases. Germline CDR1 reads MNHEY; CDR2 reads SVGAGI. The CDR3 length is 16 residues. The CDR3 DNA reads as TGTGCCAGCAGTTGGGGTCAGATTTCTGGGGCCAACGTCCTGACTTTC. Its translation: CASSWGQISGANVLTF.

The rearrangement uses TRBV5-1 and TRBJ1-2; no definite D call. V lost 0 bases and J lost 5, with 5 bases in between. This CDR3 is built from 12 residues. The V gene's germline CDR1 is SGHRS and CDR2 YFSETQ. The CDR3 bases are TGCGCCAGCAGCTTGGCCCATTATGGCTACACCTTC. This sequence encodes CASSLAHYGYTF. The whole variable domain, remainder taken from reference TRBV5-1 and TRBJ1-2, is KAGVTQTPRYLIKTRGQQVTLSCSPISGHRSVSWYQQTPGQGLQFLFEYFSETQRNKGNFPGRFSGRQFSNSRSEMNVSTLELGDSALYLCASSLAHYGYTFGSGTRLTVV.